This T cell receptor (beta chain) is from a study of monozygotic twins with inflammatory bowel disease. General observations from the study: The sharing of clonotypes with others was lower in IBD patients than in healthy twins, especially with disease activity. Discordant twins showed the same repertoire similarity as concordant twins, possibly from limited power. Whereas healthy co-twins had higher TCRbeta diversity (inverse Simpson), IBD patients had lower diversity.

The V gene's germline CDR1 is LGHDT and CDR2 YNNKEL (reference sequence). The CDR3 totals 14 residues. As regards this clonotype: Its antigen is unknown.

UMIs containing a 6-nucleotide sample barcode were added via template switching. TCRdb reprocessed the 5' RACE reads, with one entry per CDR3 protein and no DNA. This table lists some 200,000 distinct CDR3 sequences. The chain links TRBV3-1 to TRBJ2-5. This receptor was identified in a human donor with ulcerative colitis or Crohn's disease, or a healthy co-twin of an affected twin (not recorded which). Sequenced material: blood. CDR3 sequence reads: CASSQAYIQETQYF.